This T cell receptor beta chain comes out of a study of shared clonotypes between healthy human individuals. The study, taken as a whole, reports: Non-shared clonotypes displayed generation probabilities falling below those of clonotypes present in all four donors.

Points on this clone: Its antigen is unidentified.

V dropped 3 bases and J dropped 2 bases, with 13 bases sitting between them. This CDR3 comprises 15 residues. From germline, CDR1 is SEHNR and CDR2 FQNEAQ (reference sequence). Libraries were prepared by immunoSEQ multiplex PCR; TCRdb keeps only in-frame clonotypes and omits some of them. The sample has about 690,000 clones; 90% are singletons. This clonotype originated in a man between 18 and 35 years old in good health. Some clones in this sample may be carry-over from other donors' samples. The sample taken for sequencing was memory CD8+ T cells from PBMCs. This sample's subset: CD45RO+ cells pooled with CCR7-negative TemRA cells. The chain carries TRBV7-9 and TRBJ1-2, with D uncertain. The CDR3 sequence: CASSFPHPPNYGYTF. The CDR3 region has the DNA TGTGCCAGCAGCTTCCCGCACCCGCCCAACTATGGCTACACCTTC. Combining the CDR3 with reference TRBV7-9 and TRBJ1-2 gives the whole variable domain DTGVSQNPRHKITKRGQNVTFRCDPISEHNRLYWYRQTLGQGPEFLTYFQNEAQLEKSRLLSDRFSAERPKGSFSTLEIQRTEQGDSAMYLCASSFPHPPNYGYTFGSGTRLTVV.